Below, 21 T cell receptor beta chains from the same sample are listed, as sequenced in a study of blood T cell repertoires in COVID-19. Libraries were prepared by immunoSEQ multiplex PCR; TCRdb keeps only in-frame clonotypes and omits some of them. The profile shows approximately 440,000 clones, roughly 87% of them singletons. The sequenced sample consisted of PBMCs or T cells enriched from blood (not recorded which). These receptors originate from a woman younger than 30 who had recovered from COVID-19.

The chain joins TRBV2 to TRBJ1-6; 7 bases agree with TRBD1. After removal of 6 bases from V and 2 bases from J, the junction contained 1 base not matched to a gene. This CDR3 is built from 14 residues. Per germline, CDR1 SNHLY and CDR2 FYNNEI. CDR3 nucleotides: TGTGCCAGCAGGGGGACAGCCTATAATTCACCCCTCCACTTT. Its protein is CASRGTAYNSPLHF.

V and J are TRBV7-8 and TRBJ1-4; TRBD1 might be the D (5 bases). The V and J ends lost 7 bases and 6 bases respectively, with 18 bases between them. This CDR3 spans 15 amino acids. The germline V gene has CDR1 SGHVS and CDR2 FQNEAQ. Here the CDR3 reads CASTRDRREHEKLFF. The CDR3 DNA sequence: TGTGCCAGCACCCGGGACCGCCGGGAGCATGAAAAACTGTTTTTT.

This clone occurred a few times. This chain connects TRBV6-5 to TRBJ1-2; possible D gene TRBD1, 6 bases. The V end lost 6 bases, the J end lost 6 bases, and 11 bases lay between the germline ends. There are 12 residues in the CDR3. Germline-derived CDR1 and CDR2 are MNHEY and SVGAGI. CDR3 region: CASRRDIDGYTF. The CDR3 DNA is TGTGCCAGCAGGAGGGACATAGATGGCTACACCTTC.

V is TRBV5-4 and J is TRBJ1-4; D not resolved. CDR1 and CDR2 (germline): SGHNT, YYREEE (reference sequence). The CDR3 extends over 14 amino acids. The V end lost 0 bases, the J end lost 3 bases, and 6 bases lay between the germline ends. The CDR3: CASSLDRANEKLFF. The CDR3 DNA is TGTGCCAGCAGCTTGGACAGAGCTAATGAAAAACTGTTTTTT.

As DNA, the CDR3 is TGTGCCAGCAGCTACGCAGGTAGCACAGATACGCAGTATTTT. As protein: CASSYAGSTDTQYF. This sequence joins TRBV5-4 and TRBJ2-3; D gene unclear. The CDR3 length is 14 residues. Looked up from germline, CDR1 is SGHNT and CDR2 is YYREEE (reference sequence). V was shortened by 3 bases and J by 0 bases, with 8 bases between the two germline ends.

The gene calls are TRBV7-9 and TRBJ1-2; D is perhaps TRBD1 (5 bases). The CDR3 is 16 residues long. V dropped 1 base and J dropped 4 bases, with 16 bases sitting between them. Germline CDR1 reads SEHNR; CDR2 reads FQNEAQ (reference sequence). The DNA for the CDR3 is TGTGCCAGCAGCTTAGATGACAGCCCTACCTTCTATGGCTACACCTTC. As protein: CASSLDDSPTFYGYTF. Looking up the rest from reference TRBV7-9 and TRBJ1-2 gives the full variable domain: DTGVSQNPRHKITKRGQNVTFRCDPISEHNRLYWYRQTLGQGPEFLTYFQNEAQLEKSRLLSDRFSAERPKGSFSTLEIQRTEQGDSAMYLCASSLDDSPTFYGYTFGSGTRLTVV.

The gene calls are TRBV6-1 and TRBJ2-3; D possibly corresponds to TRBD1 (6 bases). Trimming removed 3 bases from V and 5 bases from J, with 15 bases in between. The CDR3 consists of 15 residues. Germline assignment: CDR1 MNHNS and CDR2 SASEGT. For the CDR3, the DNA is TGTGCCAGCAGTGACAGGGGATCATTCTTAGATACGCAGTATTTT. Its translation: CASSDRGSFLDTQYF.

The chain carries TRBV6-1 and TRBJ1-6; D gene uncertain. Trimming removed 6 bases at V and 0 bases at J, with 15 bases between. Germline-derived CDR1 and CDR2 are MNHNS and SASEGT. CDR3 length equals 17 residues. CDR3 sequence reads: CASSEYIGSSYNSPLHF. CDR3 nucleotides: TGTGCCAGCAGCGAATACATTGGGAGCTCCTATAATTCACCCCTCCACTTT.

The chain couples TRBV20-1 to TRBJ2-1; 8 bases agree with TRBD1. Germline V gene lookup returns CDR1 DFQATT and CDR2 SNEGSKA (reference sequence). Trimming took 0 bases from V and 14 from J; bases not matched to a gene: 0. This CDR3 has 10 residues. The CDR3 loop reads CSARETGEFF. The CDR3 coding sequence is TGCAGTGCTAGAGAGACAGGGGAGTTCTTC.

The J gene is TRBJ2-3, the V gene TRBV3-1 (or the pseudogene TRBV3-2), with D uncertain. V lost 1 base and J 0 bases, leaving 5 bases between the germline ends. The CDR3 runs to 14 residues. Per the germline V gene, CDR1 is LGHDT and CDR2 is YNNKEL (reference sequence). CDR3 sequence (DNA): TGTGCCAGCAGCCAAGCCAGTAGCACAGATACGCAGTATTTT. Encoded protein: CASSQASSTDTQYF.

This rearrangement joins TRBV19 to TRBJ2-1, with TRBD1 as a possible D gene (5 bases). The CDR3 runs to 14 residues. CDR1 is LNHDA, CDR2 SQIVND, per germline (reference sequence). Trimming took off 5 bases at V and 8 bases at J, with 16 bases between the two ends. The CDR3 DNA is TGTGCCAGTAGTCGCGTCAGGGATTCGGATGAGCAGTTCTTC. Translation: CASSRVRDSDEQFF.

V usage is TRBV4-1 and J usage is TRBJ1-2; maybe TRBD1 (6 bases). Trimming stripped 3 bases from V and 4 bases from J, with 12 bases between. Germline CDR1 and CDR2: MGHRA and YSYEKL. The CDR3 consists of 14 residues. Here the CDR3 DNA reads TGCGCCAGCAGCCATGGGCAGGGGCTCTATGGCTACACCTTC. It codes for CASSHGQGLYGYTF.

This clone occurred once. This chain uses TRBV7-9 with TRBJ1-4; 11 bases agree with TRBD1. The germline CDR1 and CDR2 sequences are SEHNR and FQNEAQ (reference sequence). There are 15 residues in the CDR3. J lost 7 bases, V lost 1 base, and 2 bases had no gene match. CDR3 protein: CASSLEGQGAEKLFF. The CDR3 coding sequence is TGTGCCAGCAGCTTAGAAGGACAGGGGGCTGAAAAACTGTTTTTT.

This clone was detected once. This sequence joins TRBV2 and TRBJ2-7, with D possibly TRBD1 on 5 matching bases. The CDR3 contains 14 residues. The V end lost 3 bases, the J end lost 0 bases, and 9 bases lay between the germline ends. Per germline, CDR1 SNHLY and CDR2 FYNNEI. The CDR3 here is CASSDRVSSYEQYF. The CDR3 DNA sequence: TGTGCCAGCAGTGACAGGGTTAGCTCCTACGAGCAGTACTTC.

The rearrangement joins TRBV12-3 or TRBV12-4 to TRBJ1-1; no definite D call. V was trimmed by 3 bases and J by 7 bases, leaving 6 bases between them. The CDR3 is 11 residues long. Here the CDR3 reads CASSFGIEAFF. The CDR3 DNA reads as TGTGCCAGCAGTTTCGGGATTGAAGCTTTCTTT.

The V gene is TRBV5-1, the J gene TRBJ2-2, with a tentative D call TRBD2 (5 bases). Germline V CDR1 and CDR2: SGHRS, YFSETQ. Trimming took off 0 bases at V and 1 base at J, with 10 bases between the two ends. This CDR3 has 16 residues. The CDR3 spells CASSLEGTRNTGELFF. CDR3 DNA: TGCGCCAGCAGCTTGGAGGGCACTAGGAACACCGGGGAGCTGTTTTTT.

This rearrangement joins TRBV11-2 to TRBJ2-1, with a tentative D call TRBD2 (6 bases). The CDR3 is 15 amino acids. Germline CDR1 and CDR2: SGHAT and FQNNGV. V gave up 5 bases and J gave up 8 bases, with 19 bases separating them. The DNA for the CDR3 is TGTGCCAGCAGCCTGGGGGTTGGGGGGAGGTATGAGCAGTTCTTC. It yields the protein CASSLGVGGRYEQFF.

CDR3 residues: CASSPLGAGGSYEQYF. Here the CDR3 DNA reads TGCGCCAGCAGCCCCCTTGGGGCAGGGGGCTCCTACGAGCAGTACTTC. V and J are TRBV5-1 and TRBJ2-7; 7 positions match TRBD1. The length of the CDR3 is 16 residues. The V segment lost 4 bases and the J segment 0 bases; nucleotides outside the gene matches: 10. From germline, CDR1 is SGHRS and CDR2 YFSETQ.

The rearrangement joins TRBV10-2 to TRBJ2-7; TRBD2 might be the D (5 bases). The CDR3 runs to 13 residues. The V gene's germline CDR1 is WSHSY and CDR2 SAAADI. Trimming pared 4 bases from V and 5 bases from J, leaving 12 bases between. CDR3 amino acids: CASSAHGVDEQYF. CDR3 in DNA: TGCGCCAGCAGTGCCCACGGGGTGGACGAGCAGTACTTC.

The chain is built from TRBV2 and TRBJ2-3; 10 bases agree with TRBD2. The germline gives CDR1 SNHLY, CDR2 FYNNEI. With 8 bases clipped from V and 2 bases from J, the junction kept 16 bases outside the gene matches. The length of the CDR3 is 18 residues. This CDR3 is CASRDRLAGSSLTDTQYF. Written as DNA, the CDR3 is TGTGCCAGCCGGGATCGACTAGCGGGCTCCTCCCTCACAGATACGCAGTATTTT.

V and J are TRBV30 and TRBJ2-2; D may be TRBD1 (6 bases). The CDR3 spans 13 residues. V lost 2 bases and J 5 bases, leaving 9 bases between the germline ends. Germline V CDR1 and CDR2: GTSNPN, SVGIG (reference sequence). The CDR3, as DNA: TGTGCCTGGAGTACCACAGGGACCGGGGAGCTGTTTTTT. Protein sequence: CAWSTTGTGELFF.